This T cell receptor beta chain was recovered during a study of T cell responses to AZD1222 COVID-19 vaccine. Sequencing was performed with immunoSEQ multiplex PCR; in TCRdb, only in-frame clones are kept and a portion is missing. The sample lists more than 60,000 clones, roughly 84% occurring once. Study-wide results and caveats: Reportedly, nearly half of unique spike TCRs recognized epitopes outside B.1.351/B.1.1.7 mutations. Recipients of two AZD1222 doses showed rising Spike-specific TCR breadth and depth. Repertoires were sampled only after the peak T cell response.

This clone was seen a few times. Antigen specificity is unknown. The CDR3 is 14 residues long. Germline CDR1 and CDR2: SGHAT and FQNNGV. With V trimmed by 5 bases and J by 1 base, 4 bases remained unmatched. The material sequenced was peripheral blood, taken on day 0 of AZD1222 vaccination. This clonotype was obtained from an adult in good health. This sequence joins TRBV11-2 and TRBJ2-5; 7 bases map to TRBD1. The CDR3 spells CASSPRDSQETQYF. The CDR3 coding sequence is TGTGCCAGCAGCCCCCGGGACAGCCAAGAGACCCAGTACTTC. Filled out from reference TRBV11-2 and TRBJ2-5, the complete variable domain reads EAGVAQSPRYKIIEKRQSVAFWCNPISGHATLYWYQQILGQGPKLLIQFQNNGVVDDSQLPKDRFSAERLKGVDSTLKIQPAKLEDSAVYLCASSPRDSQETQYFGPGTRLLVL.